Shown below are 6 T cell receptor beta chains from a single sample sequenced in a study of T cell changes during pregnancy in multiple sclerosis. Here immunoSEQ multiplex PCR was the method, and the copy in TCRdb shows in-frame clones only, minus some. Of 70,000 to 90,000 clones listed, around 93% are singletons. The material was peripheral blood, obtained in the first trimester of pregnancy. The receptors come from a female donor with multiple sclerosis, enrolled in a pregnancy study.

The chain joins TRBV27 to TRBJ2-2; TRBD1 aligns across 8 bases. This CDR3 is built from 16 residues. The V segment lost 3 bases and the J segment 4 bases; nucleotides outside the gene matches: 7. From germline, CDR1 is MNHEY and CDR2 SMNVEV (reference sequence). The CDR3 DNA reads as TGTGCCAGCAGTTTCCCACAGGGGGTAGGCACCGGGGAGCTGTTTTTT. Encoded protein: CASSFPQGVGTGELFF.

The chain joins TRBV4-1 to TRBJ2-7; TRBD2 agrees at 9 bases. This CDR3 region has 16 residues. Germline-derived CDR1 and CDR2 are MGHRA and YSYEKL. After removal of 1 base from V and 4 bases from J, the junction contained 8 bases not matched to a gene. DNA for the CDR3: TGCGCCAGCAGCCAAGCAGGCGGGACTAGCTCTTACGAGCAGTACTTC. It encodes CASSQAGGTSSYEQYF.

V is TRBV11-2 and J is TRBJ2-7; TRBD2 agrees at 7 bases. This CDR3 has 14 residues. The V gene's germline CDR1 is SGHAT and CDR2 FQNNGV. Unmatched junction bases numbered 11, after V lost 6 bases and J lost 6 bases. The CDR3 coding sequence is TGTGCCAGCAGGACGGGAGGAAGGGTCCCCGAGCAGTACTTC. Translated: CASRTGGRVPEQYF.

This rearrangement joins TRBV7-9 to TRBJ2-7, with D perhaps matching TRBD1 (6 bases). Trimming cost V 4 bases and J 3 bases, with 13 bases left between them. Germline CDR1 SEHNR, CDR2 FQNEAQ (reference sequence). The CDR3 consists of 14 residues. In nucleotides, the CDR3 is TGTGCCAGCAGCTCCAGGGGAATCTTCTACGAGCAGTACTTC. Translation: CASSSRGIFYEQYF.

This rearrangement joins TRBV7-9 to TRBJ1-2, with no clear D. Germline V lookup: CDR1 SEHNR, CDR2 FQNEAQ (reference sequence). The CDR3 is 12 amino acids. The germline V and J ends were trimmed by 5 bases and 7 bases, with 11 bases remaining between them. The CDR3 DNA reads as TGTGCCAGCAGCCCCGACACCGGTGGCTACACCTTC. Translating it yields CASSPDTGGYTF.

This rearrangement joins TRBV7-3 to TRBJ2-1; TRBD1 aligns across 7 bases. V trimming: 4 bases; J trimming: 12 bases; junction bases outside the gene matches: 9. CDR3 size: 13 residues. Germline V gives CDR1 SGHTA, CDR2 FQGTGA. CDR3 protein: CASSSLEGGRQFF. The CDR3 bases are TGTGCCAGCAGCTCCCTCGAAGGGGGCCGGCAGTTCTTC. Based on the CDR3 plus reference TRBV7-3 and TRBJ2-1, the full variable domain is GAGVSQTPSNKVTEKGKYVELRCDPISGHTALYWYRQSLGQGPEFLIYFQGTGAADDSGLPNDRFFAVRPEGSVSTLKIQRTERGDSAVYLCASSSLEGGRQFFGPGTRLTVL.